These 27 T cell receptor beta chains share one sample of origin, sequenced in a study of molecular identifiers for immune sequencing clone quantification. One entry per CDR3 protein results from TCRdb running MiXCR on the PCR reads. Of 20,000 to 30,000 distinct CDR3 sequences in the sample, under 20% were seen once. Specimen: naive CD8+ T cells from blood, with Jurkat cell RNA spiked in. Subset in this sample: FACS-sorted CD8+CD4-CCR7+CD45RA+ naive T cells. These TCRs come from a human donor in good health. Some libraries in this study had Jurkat cell RNA spiked in.

The chain employs TRBV13 and TRBJ2-3; D unresolved. The length of the CDR3 is 11 residues. V was clipped by 5 bases and J by 6 bases, with 6 bases between them. Germline V gene lookup returns CDR1 PRHDT and CDR2 FYEKMQ (reference sequence). As DNA, the CDR3 is TGTGCCAGCAGCCTATTGGATACGCAGTATTTT. Encoded protein: CASSLLDTQYF.

The V and J genes are TRBV5-1 and TRBJ2-2; 13 bases are shared with TRBD2. There are 17 residues in the CDR3. Germline loops: CDR1 SGHRS, CDR2 YFSETQ. With 4 bases clipped from V and 5 bases from J, the junction kept 8 bases outside the gene matches. The chain's CDR3 is CASSLGLAGVKTGELFF. CDR3 coding DNA: TGCGCCAGCAGCCTCGGACTAGCGGGAGTAAAGACCGGGGAGCTGTTTTTT.

This clonotype was detected only a few times. One base away lies a much larger clone, so this may be a sequencing read error. The chain recombines TRBV28 with TRBJ2-7, with D hard to call. Germline values: CDR1 MDHEN, CDR2 SYDVKM. This CDR3 is 10 amino acids long. CDR3 in amino acids: CASSLYGQYF. CDR3 nucleotides: TGTGCCAGCAGTCTATACGGGCAGTACTTC.

Comments on this clonotype: This sequence may be a read error, since a much larger clone differs from it by one base. This chain links TRBV14 with TRBJ2-7; D assignment may be TRBD1 or TRBD2 (6 bases each). This CDR3 region has 14 residues. Per germline, CDR1 SGHDN and CDR2 FVKESK. CDR3 nucleotide sequence: TGTGCCAGCAGCCAAGATGAGGGGGGCTACGAGCAGTGCTTC. This codes for CASSQDEGGYEQCF.

By its share, this clonotype is medium-sized. The rearrangement joins TRBV29-1 to TRBJ2-7; 8 bases map to TRBD2. Germline CDR1 SQVTM, CDR2 ANQGSEA. Trimming cost V 0 bases and J 9 bases; bases outside gene matches: 7. The CDR3 has 13 amino acids. As DNA, the CDR3 is TGCAGCGTTGAAGATCCGGGGGGGCCCGCGCAGTACTTC. Encoded protein: CSVEDPGGPAQYF.

This clonotype was observed at least ten times. The chain is built from TRBV20-1 and TRBJ2-3; 8 bases agree with TRBD1. V trimming: 2 bases; J trimming: 2 bases; junction bases outside the gene matches: 6. The germline gives CDR1 DFQATT, CDR2 SNEGSKA (reference sequence). CDR3 length: 15 amino acids. CDR3 region: CSARKTGELTDTQYF. Written as DNA, the CDR3 is TGCAGTGCTAGAAAGACAGGGGAGCTCACAGATACGCAGTATTTT.

Concerning this clonotype: A much larger clonotype is one base distant, so this may be a read error. The rearrangement links TRBV11-2 to TRBJ2-7; perhaps D is TRBD1 or TRBD2 (5 bases each). Trimming took off 5 bases at V and 3 bases at J, with 20 bases between the two ends. Germline V gives CDR1 SGHAT, CDR2 FQNNGV. This CDR3 comprises 16 residues. Written as DNA, the CDR3 is TGTGCCAGCAGCCCTGAAGAGGGGCTTGGGGTCTACGAGCAGTACTTC. It codes for CASSPEEGLGVYEQYF.

This clonotype was detected many times. This sequence joins TRBV9 and TRBJ2-5; D might be TRBD2 (5 bases). V lost 0 bases and J lost 1, with 10 bases in between. This CDR3 is 15 amino acids long. Per germline, CDR1 SGDLS and CDR2 YYNGEE. The CDR3 sequence: CASSVAGLPQETQYF. CDR3 sequence (DNA): TGTGCCAGCAGCGTAGCTGGACTGCCCCAAGAGACCCAGTACTTC.

This clonotype was picked up many times. The chain uses TRBV7-6 and TRBJ1-1; D is unclear. The CDR3 has 12 residues. Germline lookup yields CDR1 SGHVS and CDR2 FNYEAQ. With 3 bases removed from V and 11 bases from J, the gap between germline ends came to 13 bases. CDR3 sequence: CASSLAGSDAFF. CDR3 DNA: TGTGCCAGCAGCTTGGCCGGGTCAGATGCTTTCTTT.

This clonotype has at least ten counts. This sequence joins TRBV6-2 or TRBV6-3 and TRBJ2-7; 7 nucleotides match TRBD2. V shed 7 bases and J 4 bases; nucleotides not matched to a gene: 13. CDR3 size: 15 residues. Germline CDR1 MNHEY, CDR2 SVGEGT. CDR3 in amino acids: CASKGSGGSLYEQYF. CDR3 nucleotides: TGTGCCAGCAAGGGCTCTGGCGGGAGTTTGTACGAGCAGTACTTC.

This clonotype was counted at least ten times. The V and J genes are TRBV19 and TRBJ2-2; TRBD1 matches at 7 bases. V shed 10 bases and J 1 base; nucleotides not matched to a gene: 6. The CDR3 has 14 amino acids. CDR1 is LNHDA and CDR2 is SQIVND in the germline V gene (reference sequence). The CDR3, as DNA: TGTGCCATCGAACAGGGGATGAACACCGGGGAGCTGTTTTTT. Translating it yields CAIEQGMNTGELFF.

As concerns this clonotype: This could be a read error, since a much larger clone is one nucleotide away. The chain recombines TRBV6-5 with TRBJ1-1; tentative D call: TRBD1 (5 bases). This CDR3 spans 15 amino acids. Between the trimmed V and J ends, which lost 2 bases and 1 base, there was a span of 11 bases. Germline V gene data show CDR1 as MNHEY and CDR2 as SVGAGI. The CDR3 here is CASSYGHGQNTEAFF. As DNA, the CDR3 is TGTGCCAGCAGTTACGGACATGGCCAGAACACTGAAGCTTTCTTT.

By share, this clonotype counts as medium-sized. The CDR3 bases are TGCAGCGTTTGGCCTGGCGGTAACACTGAAGCTTTCTTT. Protein sequence: CSVWPGGNTEAFF. The genes are TRBV29-1 and TRBJ1-1; D remains unclear. This CDR3 is 13 amino acids long. CDR1 is SQVTM and CDR2 is ANQGSEA in the germline V gene. The germline V and J ends were trimmed by 5 bases and 2 bases, with 12 bases remaining between them.

There are many counts of this clonotype. The chain links TRBV12-3 or TRBV12-4 to TRBJ2-2; 9 nucleotides align to TRBD1. With 6 bases clipped from V and 2 bases from J, the junction kept 4 bases outside the gene matches. CDR3 length: 15 residues. DNA of the CDR3: TGTGCCAGCAGCCGAACAGGGGGCAACACCGGGGAGCTGTTTTTT. As protein: CASSRTGGNTGELFF.

This clonotype appeared many times. This chain uses TRBV6-5 with TRBJ1-1; D is unresolved. Germline lookup yields CDR1 MNHEY and CDR2 SVGAGI. The CDR3 has 14 amino acids. V lost 2 bases and J 2 bases, leaving 9 bases between the germline ends. In DNA form, the CDR3 reads TGTGCCAGCAGTTACGCATCTGTAAACACTGAAGCTTTCTTT. Amino acid sequence: CASSYASVNTEAFF.

This clonotype was detected many times. The chain carries TRBV29-1 and TRBJ2-3; D is possibly TRBD2 (5 bases). Trimming shortened V by 7 bases and J by 2 bases, and 19 bases separated the two germline ends. Germline V gives CDR1 SQVTM, CDR2 ANQGSEA. The CDR3 spans 15 residues. CDR3 residues: CSAQTPAEYTDTQYF. CDR3 nucleotides: TGCAGCGCCCAAACCCCAGCGGAATACACAGATACGCAGTATTTT.

Of note for this clonotype: A single base separates this from a much larger clone, so it may be a read error. The chain links TRBV30 to TRBJ2-3; a weak D match, TRBD1 (5 bases). The length of the CDR3 is 13 residues. Germline assignment: CDR1 GTSNPN and CDR2 SVGIG (reference sequence). The CDR3 here is CARSPRVMDTQYF. CDR3 DNA sequence: TGTGCCAGGAGTCCCAGGGTTATGGATACGCAGTATTTT.

The table lists this clonotype with a few counts. This may be a read error: a much more frequent sequence differs by one nucleotide. Given the absence of the conserved phenylalanine or tryptophan at the CDR3 end, a read error is likely. The rearrangement joins TRBV6-2 or TRBV6-3 to TRBJ1-1, with D unresolved. The CDR3 consists of 15 residues. The germline V gene has CDR1 MNHEY and CDR2 SVGEGT. The V gene lost 0 bases and the J gene lost 3 bases, with 11 bases spanning the gap. CDR3 residues: CASSYSEGVDTEAFL. CDR3 sequence (DNA): TGTGCCAGCAGTTACTCGGAAGGCGTGGACACTGAAGCTTTCCTT.

This clonotype occurred many times. This chain uses TRBV2 with TRBJ2-5; 12 nucleotides match TRBD1. Germline V gene lookup returns CDR1 SNHLY and CDR2 FYNNEI. The V and J ends lost 7 bases and 5 bases, in that order; junction bases with no gene match: 2. The CDR3 totals 13 residues. CDR3 protein: CASIGTGGETQYF. DNA for the CDR3: TGTGCCAGCATAGGGACAGGGGGCGAGACCCAGTACTTC.

This clonotype has a count of ten or more. Relative to the germline gene, one junction end is altered; a read error may explain this. The gene calls are TRBV3-1 and TRBJ2-7; D not certain. Germline V gene lookup returns CDR1 LGHDT and CDR2 YNNKEL (reference sequence). The CDR3 extends over 14 amino acids. For the CDR3, the DNA is TGTACCAGCAGACCCGCCGATACAGTTTACGAGCAGTACTTC. This sequence encodes CTSRPADTVYEQYF.

This clonotype was seen only a few times. A much larger clonotype is one base distant, so this may be a read error. The chain combines TRBV6-2 or TRBV6-3 with TRBJ1-5; no firm D call. The CDR3 sequence is 13 residues long. CDR1 MNHEY and CDR2 SVGEGT come from the germline V gene. V dropped 2 bases and J dropped 9 bases, with 11 bases sitting between them. The CDR3 region is CASSYGPSRPQHF. CDR3 nucleotide sequence: TGTGCCAGCAGTTACGGACCATCCCGGCCCCAGCATTTT.

There are many counts of this clonotype. The genes are TRBV19 and TRBJ1-2; a possible D gene is TRBD1 (5 bases). V lost 3 bases and J lost 6, with 26 bases in between. The CDR3 covers 18 residues. Germline lookup yields CDR1 LNHDA and CDR2 SQIVND (reference sequence). Here the CDR3 reads CASSMEALGPGWVDGYTF. The DNA for the CDR3 is TGTGCCAGTAGTATGGAGGCCCTGGGACCAGGTTGGGTTGATGGCTACACCTTC.

A few counts support this clonotype. The V call is TRBV6-2 or TRBV6-3, the J call TRBJ2-1; D remains unclear. CDR3 size: 19 residues. Trimming removed 5 bases from V and 5 bases from J, with 28 bases in between. The germline gives CDR1 MNHEY, CDR2 SVGEGT. The DNA of the CDR3 is TGTGCCAGCAGTCCTACCCGTGCAATAATGAGCCCATCTAACAATGAGCAGTTCTTC. It encodes CASSPTRAIMSPSNNEQFF.

At least ten counts were recorded for this clonotype. The J gene is TRBJ2-3, the V gene TRBV6-2 or TRBV6-3, with TRBD2 matching 8 bases. The junction had 7 bases not matched to a gene; V was cut back by 6 bases and J by 2 bases. CDR3 length: 15 amino acids. Per germline, CDR1 MNHEY and CDR2 SVGEGT. DNA for the CDR3: TGTGCCAGCAGCGTTATAGCGGGGCCCACAGATACGCAGTATTTT. It codes for CASSVIAGPTDTQYF.

This clonotype was seen at least ten times. V and J are TRBV7-9 and TRBJ2-5, with TRBD2 matching over 11 bases. CDR3 length: 16 amino acids. After removal of 5 bases from V and 1 base from J, the junction contained 6 bases not matched to a gene. In germline, CDR1 is SEHNR, CDR2 FQNEAQ (reference sequence). The CDR3 region is CASSLGTSGIQETQYF. The CDR3 coding sequence is TGTGCCAGCAGCCTAGGGACTAGCGGCATCCAAGAGACCCAGTACTTC.

By sample fraction, this clonotype is medium-sized. V gene TRBV7-9 combines with J gene TRBJ2-3; TRBD2 is a possible D gene (6 bases). The V end was cut by 0 bases, the J end by 3 bases, with 13 bases between. The CDR3 runs 16 residues. CDR1 SEHNR and CDR2 FQNEAQ come from the germline V gene (reference sequence). CDR3 protein: CASSLAVGSITDTQYF. Here the CDR3 DNA reads TGTGCCAGCAGCTTAGCGGTCGGGAGTATAACAGATACGCAGTATTTT.

The sample holds many counts of this clonotype. This chain connects TRBV20-1 to TRBJ1-5; 8 positions match TRBD1. CDR1 is DFQATT and CDR2 is SNEGSKA in the germline V gene (reference sequence). The CDR3 has 12 amino acids. J lost 7 bases, V lost 6 bases, and 5 bases had no gene match. CDR3: CSAKTGVQPQHF. CDR3 DNA: TGCAGTGCCAAGACAGGGGTCCAGCCCCAGCATTTT.